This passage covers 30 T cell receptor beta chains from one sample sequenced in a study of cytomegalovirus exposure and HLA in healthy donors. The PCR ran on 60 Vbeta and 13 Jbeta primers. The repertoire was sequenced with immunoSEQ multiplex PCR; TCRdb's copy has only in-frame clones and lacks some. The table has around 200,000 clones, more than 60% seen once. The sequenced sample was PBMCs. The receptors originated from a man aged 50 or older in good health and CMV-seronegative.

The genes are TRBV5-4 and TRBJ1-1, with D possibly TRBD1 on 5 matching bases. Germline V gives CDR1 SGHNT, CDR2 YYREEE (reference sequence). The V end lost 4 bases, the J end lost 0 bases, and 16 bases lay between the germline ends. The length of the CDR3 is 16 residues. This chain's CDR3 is CASSPAGSPMNTEAFF. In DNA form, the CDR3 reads TGTGCCAGCAGCCCCGCAGGGTCCCCCATGAACACTGAAGCTTTCTTT.

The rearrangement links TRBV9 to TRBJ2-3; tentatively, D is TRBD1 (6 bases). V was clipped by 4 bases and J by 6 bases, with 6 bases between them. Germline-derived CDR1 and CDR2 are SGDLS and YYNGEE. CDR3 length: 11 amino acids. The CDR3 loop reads CASSTGDTQYF. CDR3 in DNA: TGTGCCAGCAGCACAGGGGATACGCAGTATTTT.

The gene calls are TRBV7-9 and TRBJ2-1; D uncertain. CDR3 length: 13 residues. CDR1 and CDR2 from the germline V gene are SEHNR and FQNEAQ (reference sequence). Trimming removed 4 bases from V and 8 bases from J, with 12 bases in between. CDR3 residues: CASSSAQVHEQFF. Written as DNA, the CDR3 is TGTGCCAGCAGCTCAGCGCAGGTGCATGAGCAGTTCTTC.

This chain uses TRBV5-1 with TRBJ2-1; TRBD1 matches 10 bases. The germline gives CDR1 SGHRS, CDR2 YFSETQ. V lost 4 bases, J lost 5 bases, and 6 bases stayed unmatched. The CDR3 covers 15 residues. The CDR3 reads CASSDTGQGHNEQFF. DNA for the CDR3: TGCGCCAGCAGCGACACGGGACAGGGGCACAATGAGCAGTTCTTC.

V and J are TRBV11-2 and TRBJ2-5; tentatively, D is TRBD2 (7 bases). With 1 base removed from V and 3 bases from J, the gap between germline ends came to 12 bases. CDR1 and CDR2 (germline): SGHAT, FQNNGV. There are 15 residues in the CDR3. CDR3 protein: CASSLVGGGKETQYF. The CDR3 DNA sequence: TGTGCCAGCAGCTTAGTAGGGGGAGGGAAAGAGACCCAGTACTTC.

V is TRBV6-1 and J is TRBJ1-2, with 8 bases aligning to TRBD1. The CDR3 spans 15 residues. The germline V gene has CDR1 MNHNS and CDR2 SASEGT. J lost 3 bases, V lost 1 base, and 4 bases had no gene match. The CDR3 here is CASSEVHRGDYGYTF. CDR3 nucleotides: TGTGCCAGCAGTGAAGTTCACAGGGGGGACTATGGCTACACCTTC.

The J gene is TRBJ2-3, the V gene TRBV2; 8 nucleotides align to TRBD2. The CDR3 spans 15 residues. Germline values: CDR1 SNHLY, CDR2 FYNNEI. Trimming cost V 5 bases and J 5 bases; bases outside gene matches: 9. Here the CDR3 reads CASSYSGIDGDTQYF. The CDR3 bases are TGTGCCAGCAGTTATAGCGGGATTGATGGAGATACGCAGTATTTT.

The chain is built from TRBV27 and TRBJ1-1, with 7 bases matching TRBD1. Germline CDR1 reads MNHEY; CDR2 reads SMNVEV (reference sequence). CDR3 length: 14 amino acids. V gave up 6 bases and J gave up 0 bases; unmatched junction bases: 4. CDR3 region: CASRDRAMNTEAFF. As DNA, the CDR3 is TGTGCCAGCAGAGACAGGGCAATGAACACTGAAGCTTTCTTT.

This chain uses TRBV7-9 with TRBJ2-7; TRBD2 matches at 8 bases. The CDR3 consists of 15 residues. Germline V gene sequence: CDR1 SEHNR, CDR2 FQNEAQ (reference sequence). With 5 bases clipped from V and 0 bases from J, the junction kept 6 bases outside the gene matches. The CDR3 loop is CASSLSGALSYEQYF. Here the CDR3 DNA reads TGTGCCAGCAGCCTTAGCGGGGCCCTCTCCTACGAGCAGTACTTC.

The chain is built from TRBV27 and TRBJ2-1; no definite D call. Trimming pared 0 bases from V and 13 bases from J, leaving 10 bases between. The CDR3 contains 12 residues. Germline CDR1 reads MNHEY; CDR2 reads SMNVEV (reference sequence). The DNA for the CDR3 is TGTGCCAGCAGTTTATCACAGTACCCACAGTTCTTC. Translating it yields CASSLSQYPQFF.

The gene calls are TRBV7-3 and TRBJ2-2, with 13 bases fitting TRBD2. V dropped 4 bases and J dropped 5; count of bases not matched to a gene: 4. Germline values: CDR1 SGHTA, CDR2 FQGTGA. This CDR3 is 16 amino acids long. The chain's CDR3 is CASSWTSGSGTGELFF. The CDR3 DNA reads TGTGCCAGCAGCTGGACTAGCGGGAGTGGTACCGGGGAGCTGTTTTTT.

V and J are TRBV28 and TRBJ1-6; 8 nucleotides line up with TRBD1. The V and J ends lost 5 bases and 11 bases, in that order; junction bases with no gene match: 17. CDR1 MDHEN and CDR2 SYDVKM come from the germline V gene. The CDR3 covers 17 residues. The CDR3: CASSPGKQGVRRPPLHF. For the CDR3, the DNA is TGTGCCAGCAGTCCAGGCAAACAGGGGGTAAGAAGGCCACCCCTCCACTTT. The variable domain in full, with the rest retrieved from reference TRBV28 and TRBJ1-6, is DVKVTQSSRYLVKRTGEKVFLECVQDMDHENMFWYRQDPGLGLRLIYFSYDVKMKEKGDIPEGYSVSREKKERFSLILESASTNQTSMYLCASSPGKQGVRRPPLHFGNGTRLTVT.

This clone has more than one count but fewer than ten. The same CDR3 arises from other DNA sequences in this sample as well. The CDR3 DNA is TGTGCCAGCAGTTCGCAGGGAGGAAATCAGCCCCAGCATTTT. It specifies CASSSQGGNQPQHF. The chain couples TRBV2 to TRBJ1-5; D might be TRBD1 (5 bases). This CDR3 comprises 14 residues. Per the germline V gene, CDR1 is SNHLY and CDR2 is FYNNEI. Trimming removed 5 bases at V and 4 bases at J, with 12 bases between.

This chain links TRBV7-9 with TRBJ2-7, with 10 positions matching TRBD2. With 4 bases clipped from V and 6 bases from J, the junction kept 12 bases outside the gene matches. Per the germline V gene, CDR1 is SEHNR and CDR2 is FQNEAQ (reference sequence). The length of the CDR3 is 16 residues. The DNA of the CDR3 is TGTGCCAGCAGCTCACTAGGGGGCCTAGCGGGAGCCGAGCAGTACTTC. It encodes CASSSLGGLAGAEQYF.

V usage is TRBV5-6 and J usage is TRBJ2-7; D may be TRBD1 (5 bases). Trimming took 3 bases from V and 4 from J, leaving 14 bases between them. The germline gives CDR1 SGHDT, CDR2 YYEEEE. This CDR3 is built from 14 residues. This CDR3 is CASSSYNQGYEQYF. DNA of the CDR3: TGTGCCAGCAGCTCGTACAATCAGGGTTACGAGCAGTACTTC.

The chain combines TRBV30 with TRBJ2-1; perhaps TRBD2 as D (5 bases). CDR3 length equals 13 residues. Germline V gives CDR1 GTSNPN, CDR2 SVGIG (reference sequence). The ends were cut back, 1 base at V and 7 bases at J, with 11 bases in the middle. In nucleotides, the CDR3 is TGTGCCTGGAGTGGGAGGTTGGGGAATGAGCAGTTCTTC. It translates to CAWSGRLGNEQFF.

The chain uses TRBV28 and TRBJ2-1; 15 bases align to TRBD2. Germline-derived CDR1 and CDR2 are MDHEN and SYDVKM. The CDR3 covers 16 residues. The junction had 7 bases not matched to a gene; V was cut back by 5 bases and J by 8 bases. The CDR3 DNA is TGTGCCAGCAGTCCCCCGGGACTAGCGGGAGGTGATGAGCAGTTCTTC. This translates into CASSPPGLAGGDEQFF.

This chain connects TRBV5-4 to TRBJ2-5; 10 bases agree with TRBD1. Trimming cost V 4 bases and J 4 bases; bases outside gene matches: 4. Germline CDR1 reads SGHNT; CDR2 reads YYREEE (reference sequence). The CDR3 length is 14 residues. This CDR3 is CASSRGQGGETQYF. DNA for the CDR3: TGTGCCAGCAGCCGCGGACAGGGGGGAGAGACCCAGTACTTC.

CDR3 bases: TGTGCCAGCAGCGCGGAGGGAGGCAATCAGCCCCAGCATTTT. It codes for CASSAEGGNQPQHF. This sequence joins TRBV9 and TRBJ1-5; no clear D. This CDR3 spans 14 amino acids. From germline, CDR1 is SGDLS and CDR2 YYNGEE. V was pared by 3 bases and J by 2 bases, with 9 bases between. Together with reference TRBV9 and TRBJ1-5, the CDR3 gives the full variable domain: DSGVTQTPKHLITATGQRVTLRCSPRSGDLSVYWYQQSLDQGLQFLIQYYNGEERAKGNILERFSAQQFPDLHSELNLSSLELGDSALYFCASSAEGGNQPQHFGDGTRLSIL.

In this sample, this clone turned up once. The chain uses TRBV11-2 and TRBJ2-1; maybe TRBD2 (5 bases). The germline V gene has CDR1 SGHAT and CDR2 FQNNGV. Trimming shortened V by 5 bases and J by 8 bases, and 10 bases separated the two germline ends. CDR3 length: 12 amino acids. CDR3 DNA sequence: TGTGCCAGCAGCAGGACTCTTTATGAGCAGTTCTTC. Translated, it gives CASSRTLYEQFF.

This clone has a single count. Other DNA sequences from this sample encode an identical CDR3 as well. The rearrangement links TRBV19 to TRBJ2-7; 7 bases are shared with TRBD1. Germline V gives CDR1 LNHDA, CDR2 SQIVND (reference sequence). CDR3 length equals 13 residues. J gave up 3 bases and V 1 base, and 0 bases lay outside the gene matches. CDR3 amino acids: CASSIGQGYEQYF. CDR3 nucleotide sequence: TGTGCCAGTAGTATAGGACAGGGCTACGAGCAGTACTTC.

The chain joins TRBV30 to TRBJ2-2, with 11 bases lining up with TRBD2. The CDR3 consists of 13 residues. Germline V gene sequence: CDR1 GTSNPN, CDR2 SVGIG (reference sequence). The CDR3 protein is CVLAGGNTGELFF. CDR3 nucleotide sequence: TGTGTTCTAGCGGGAGGGAACACCGGGGAGCTGTTTTTT. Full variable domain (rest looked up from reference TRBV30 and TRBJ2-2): SQTIHQWPATLVQPVGSPLSLECTVEGTSNPNLYWYRQAAGRGLQLLFYSVGIGQISSEVPQNLSASRPQDRQFILSSKKLLLSDSGFYLCVLAGGNTGELFFGEGSRLTVL.

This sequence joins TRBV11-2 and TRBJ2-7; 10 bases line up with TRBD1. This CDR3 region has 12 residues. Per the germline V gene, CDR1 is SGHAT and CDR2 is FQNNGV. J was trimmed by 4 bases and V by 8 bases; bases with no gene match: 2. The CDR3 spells CASGGQGYEQYF. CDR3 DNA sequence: TGTGCCAGCGGGGGACAGGGGTACGAGCAGTACTTC. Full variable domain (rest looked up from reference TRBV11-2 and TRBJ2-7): EAGVAQSPRYKIIEKRQSVAFWCNPISGHATLYWYQQILGQGPKLLIQFQNNGVVDDSQLPKDRFSAERLKGVDSTLKIQPAKLEDSAVYLCASGGQGYEQYFGPGTRLTVT.

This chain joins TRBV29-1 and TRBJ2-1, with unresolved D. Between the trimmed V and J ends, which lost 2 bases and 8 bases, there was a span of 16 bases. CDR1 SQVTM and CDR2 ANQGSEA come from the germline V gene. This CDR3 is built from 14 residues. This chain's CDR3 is CSVESPQVLYEQFF. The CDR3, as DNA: TGCAGCGTTGAAAGTCCTCAGGTTTTGTATGAGCAGTTCTTC.

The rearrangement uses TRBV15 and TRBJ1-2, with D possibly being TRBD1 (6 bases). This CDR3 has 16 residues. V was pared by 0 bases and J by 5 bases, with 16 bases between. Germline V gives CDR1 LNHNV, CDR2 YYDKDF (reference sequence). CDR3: CATSRDQGRRPYGYTF. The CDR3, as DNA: TGTGCCACCAGCAGAGATCAGGGGCGCCGGCCATATGGCTACACCTTC.

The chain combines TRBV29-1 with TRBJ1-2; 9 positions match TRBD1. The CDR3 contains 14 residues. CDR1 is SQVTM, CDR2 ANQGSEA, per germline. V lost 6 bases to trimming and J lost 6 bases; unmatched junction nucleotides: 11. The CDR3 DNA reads TGCAGCGTGGTTACAGGGGGCCGGAATAATGGCTACACCTTC. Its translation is CSVVTGGRNNGYTF. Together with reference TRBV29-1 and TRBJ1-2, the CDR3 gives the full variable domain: SAVISQKPSRDICQRGTSLTIQCQVDSQVTMMFWYRQQPGQSLTLIATANQGSEATYESGFVIDKFPISRPNLTFSTLTVSNMSPEDSSIYLCSVVTGGRNNGYTFGSGTRLTVV.

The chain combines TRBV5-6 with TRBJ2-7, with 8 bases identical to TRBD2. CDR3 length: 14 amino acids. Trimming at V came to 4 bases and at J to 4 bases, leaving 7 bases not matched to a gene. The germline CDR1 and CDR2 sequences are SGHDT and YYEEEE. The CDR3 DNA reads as TGTGCCAGCAGCCTGCGGGGGGCCTCTTACGAGCAGTACTTC. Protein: CASSLRGASYEQYF. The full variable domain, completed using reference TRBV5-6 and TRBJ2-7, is DAGVTQSPTHLIKTRGQQVTLRCSPKSGHDTVSWYQQALGQGPQFIFQYYEEEERQRGNFPDRFSGHQFPNYSSELNVNALLLGDSALYLCASSLRGASYEQYFGPGTRLTVT.

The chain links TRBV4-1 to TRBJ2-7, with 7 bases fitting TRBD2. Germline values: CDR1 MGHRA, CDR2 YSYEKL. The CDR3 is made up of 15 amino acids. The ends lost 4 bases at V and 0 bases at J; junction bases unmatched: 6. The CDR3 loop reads CASSRTSDSSYEQYF. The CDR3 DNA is TGCGCCAGCAGCCGCACTAGCGATAGCTCCTACGAGCAGTACTTC.

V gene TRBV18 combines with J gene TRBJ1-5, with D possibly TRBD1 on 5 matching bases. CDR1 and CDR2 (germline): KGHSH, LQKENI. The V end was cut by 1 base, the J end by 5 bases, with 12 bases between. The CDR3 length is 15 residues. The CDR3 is CASSPLGVADQPQHF. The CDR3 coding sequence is TGTGCCAGCTCACCACTAGGGGTAGCCGATCAGCCCCAGCATTTT.

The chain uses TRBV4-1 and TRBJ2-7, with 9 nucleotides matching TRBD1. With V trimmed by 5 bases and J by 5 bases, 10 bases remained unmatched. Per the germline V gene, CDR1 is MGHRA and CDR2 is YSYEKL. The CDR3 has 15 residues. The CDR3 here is CASSSRDRDVDEQYF. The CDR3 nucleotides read TGCGCCAGCAGCTCCCGGGACAGGGATGTGGACGAGCAGTACTTC.